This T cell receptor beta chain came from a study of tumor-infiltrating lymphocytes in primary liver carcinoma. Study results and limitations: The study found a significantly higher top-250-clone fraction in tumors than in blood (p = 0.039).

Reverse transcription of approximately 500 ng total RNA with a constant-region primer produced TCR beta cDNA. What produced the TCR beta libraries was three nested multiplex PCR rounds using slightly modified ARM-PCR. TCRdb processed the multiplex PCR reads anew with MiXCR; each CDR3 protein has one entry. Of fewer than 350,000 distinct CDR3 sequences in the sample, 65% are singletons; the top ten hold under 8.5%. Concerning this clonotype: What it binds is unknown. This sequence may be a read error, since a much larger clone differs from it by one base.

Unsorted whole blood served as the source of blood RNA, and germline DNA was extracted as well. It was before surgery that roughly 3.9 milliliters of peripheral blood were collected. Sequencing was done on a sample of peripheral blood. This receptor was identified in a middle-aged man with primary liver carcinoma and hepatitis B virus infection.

The CDR3 region is CASSYRGVQGFF. The CDR3 DNA sequence: TGTGCCAGCAGTTACCGAGGGGTCCAAGGGTTCTTC. The chain has TRBV6-2 or TRBV6-3 and TRBJ2-1; D assignment may be TRBD1 or TRBD2 (5 bases each). V was trimmed by 2 bases and J by 15 bases, leaving 14 bases between them. This CDR3 spans 12 amino acids. The germline CDR1 and CDR2 sequences are MNHEY and SVGEGT.